This is a list of T cell receptor beta chains from one sample in a study of cytomegalovirus exposure and HLA in healthy donors. Using immunoSEQ multiplex PCR, the repertoire was profiled, and TCRdb retains in-frame clones only, with some absent. The data hold about 180,000 clones, with around 80% observed a single time. The source material was PBMCs. All receptors derive from a woman between 40 and 50 years old in good health and CMV-seronegative. The CDR3 runs from the conserved cysteine through the conserved F or W. Fields, in order: CDR3 protein, CDR3 DNA, J gene, D gene, clone size, V gene. The D gene is left open where the match is weak. Clone size is stated in some rows and not others, as once, few, many or a class when expanded.

cdr3_aa: CSSSLANRGYTGELFF
cdr3_nt: TGTTCCAGCAGCTTAGCAAACAGGGGATACACCGGGGAGCTGTTTTTT
j_call: TRBJ2-2
d_call: TRBD1
clone_size: .
v_call: TRBV7-9

cdr3_aa: CASSRDRGLSEQYF
cdr3_nt: TGTGCCAGCAGCAGGGACAGGGGGCTTAGCGAGCAGTACTTC
j_call: TRBJ2-7
d_call: TRBD1
clone_size: .
v_call: TRBV6-6

cdr3_aa: CSVEGRVHGYTF
cdr3_nt: TGCAGCGTTGAAGGACGGGTCCATGGCTACACCTTC
j_call: TRBJ1-2
d_call: .
clone_size: .
v_call: TRBV29-1

cdr3_aa: CASSFLLESAGNTIYF
cdr3_nt: TGTGCCAGCAGTTTCCTACTTGAAAGTGCTGGAAACACCATATATTTT
j_call: TRBJ1-3
d_call: .
clone_size: .
v_call: TRBV27

cdr3_aa: CASSPVNGEQYF
cdr3_nt: TGTGCCAGTAGTCCAGTCAATGGCGAGCAGTACTTC
j_call: TRBJ2-7
d_call: .
clone_size: once
v_call: TRBV19

cdr3_aa: CASSPEVAKGTYEQYF
cdr3_nt: TGTGCCAGCAGTCCAGAGGTGGCTAAGGGGACCTACGAGCAGTACTTC
j_call: TRBJ2-7
d_call: .
clone_size: .
v_call: TRBV28

cdr3_aa: CASSVDGGGGADTQYF
cdr3_nt: TGTGCCAGCAGCGTAGATGGCGGCGGGGGGGCTGATACGCAGTATTTT
j_call: TRBJ2-3
d_call: TRBD2
clone_size: .
v_call: TRBV9

cdr3_aa: CASSLPETGQGYTF
cdr3_nt: TGTGCCAGCAGTTTACCTGAGACAGGGCAGGGCTACACCTTC
j_call: TRBJ1-2
d_call: TRBD1
clone_size: .
v_call: TRBV28

cdr3_aa: CASSRTGQNTGELFF
cdr3_nt: TGTGCCAGCAGTAGGACAGGGCAAAACACCGGGGAGCTGTTTTTT
j_call: TRBJ2-2
d_call: TRBD1
clone_size: .
v_call: TRBV6-1

cdr3_aa: CASSQGEDYGYTF
cdr3_nt: TGTGCCAGCAGTCAGGGGGAGGACTATGGCTACACCTTC
j_call: TRBJ1-2
d_call: TRBD1
clone_size: few
v_call: TRBV6-5

cdr3_aa: CASKSGGDRWADTQYF
cdr3_nt: TGCGCCAGCAAAAGTGGGGGGGACCGCTGGGCAGATACGCAGTATTTT
j_call: TRBJ2-3
d_call: TRBD2
clone_size: .
v_call: TRBV5-1

cdr3_aa: CASSDSLQETQYF
cdr3_nt: TGTGCCAGCAGCGACAGCCTACAAGAGACCCAGTACTTC
j_call: TRBJ2-5
d_call: .
clone_size: .
v_call: TRBV7-9

cdr3_aa: CASSPLSAGGRKDTQYF
cdr3_nt: TGTGCCAGCAGCCCCTTGAGCGCGGGGGGGCGTAAAGATACGCAGTATTTT
j_call: TRBJ2-3
d_call: TRBD2
clone_size: .
v_call: TRBV5-4

cdr3_aa: CASSLNSIGNTIYF
cdr3_nt: TGTGCCAGCAGCTTGAACAGCATTGGAAACACCATATATTTT
j_call: TRBJ1-3
d_call: .
clone_size: once
v_call: TRBV5-4

cdr3_aa: CATQPPGNSNQPQHF
cdr3_nt: TGTGCCACCCAACCCCCGGGGAATAGCAATCAGCCCCAGCATTTT
j_call: TRBJ1-5
d_call: .
clone_size: .
v_call: TRBV2

cdr3_aa: CASSIGQQGFGYTF
cdr3_nt: TGTGCCAGTAGTATAGGCCAACAGGGGTTTGGCTACACCTTC
j_call: TRBJ1-2
d_call: TRBD1
clone_size: .
v_call: TRBV19

cdr3_aa: CATAGTSYEQYF
cdr3_nt: TGTGCCACCGCCGGGACATCCTACGAGCAGTACTTC
j_call: TRBJ2-7
d_call: .
clone_size: few
v_call: TRBV28

cdr3_aa: CASSSGGEQYF
cdr3_nt: TGTGCCAGCAGCTCAGGGGGCGAGCAGTACTTC
j_call: TRBJ2-7
d_call: TRBD1
clone_size: .
v_call: TRBV11-3

cdr3_aa: CASSPVGGDGGTEAFF
cdr3_nt: TGTGCCAGCTCACCAGTCGGGGGAGACGGAGGCACTGAAGCTTTCTTT
j_call: TRBJ1-1
d_call: .
clone_size: .
v_call: TRBV18

cdr3_aa: CAISGDGAGQPQHF
cdr3_nt: TGTGCCATCAGTGGTGACGGGGCGGGGCAGCCCCAGCATTTT
j_call: TRBJ1-5
d_call: .
clone_size: .
v_call: TRBV10-3

cdr3_aa: CASRNGGPGYTF
cdr3_nt: TGTGCCAGCAGAAACGGGGGGCCTGGCTACACCTTC
j_call: TRBJ1-2
d_call: .
clone_size: .
v_call: TRBV6-5

cdr3_aa: CASSLGGRGNEKLFF
cdr3_nt: TGTGCCAGCAGCTTGGGAGGCAGGGGGAATGAAAAACTGTTTTTT
j_call: TRBJ1-4
d_call: TRBD1
clone_size: .
v_call: TRBV5-4

cdr3_aa: CASSLRELRVNTGELFF
cdr3_nt: TGTGCCAGCAGCTTACGGGAACTCCGGGTCAACACCGGGGAGCTGTTTTTT
j_call: TRBJ2-2
d_call: .
clone_size: .
v_call: TRBV7-9

cdr3_aa: CASSLGGGNLDEQFF
cdr3_nt: TGTGCCAGCAGCTTAGGGGGCGGGAATCTGGATGAGCAGTTCTTC
j_call: TRBJ2-1
d_call: .
clone_size: .
v_call: TRBV11-3

cdr3_aa: CASSLGVLREAYSYNEQFF
cdr3_nt: TGTGCCAGCAGCTTAGGGGTTTTACGGGAGGCCTACTCCTACAATGAGCAGTTCTTC
j_call: TRBJ2-1
d_call: TRBD2
clone_size: .
v_call: TRBV7-8

cdr3_aa: CASSLGQGTEAFF
cdr3_nt: TGTGCCAGCAGCCTAGGACAGGGCACTGAAGCTTTCTTT
j_call: TRBJ1-1
d_call: TRBD1
clone_size: few
v_call: TRBV7-3

cdr3_aa: CASSGRGRTYEQYF
cdr3_nt: TGTGCCAGTTCAGGCAGGGGTCGGACCTACGAGCAGTACTTC
j_call: TRBJ2-7
d_call: .
clone_size: once
v_call: TRBV19

cdr3_aa: CASSFPPGGPNRDTQYF
cdr3_nt: TGTGCCAGCAGCTTCCCTCCGGGAGGGCCAAATAGAGATACGCAGTATTTT
j_call: TRBJ2-3
d_call: TRBD2
clone_size: .
v_call: TRBV5-4

cdr3_aa: CSGGQGVAFF
cdr3_nt: TGCAGCGGTGGACAGGGGGTAGCTTTCTTT
j_call: TRBJ1-1
d_call: TRBD1
clone_size: .
v_call: TRBV29-1

cdr3_aa: CASRSTGIQETQYF
cdr3_nt: TGCGCCAGCAGATCTACAGGGATCCAAGAGACCCAGTACTTC
j_call: TRBJ2-5
d_call: .
clone_size: once
v_call: TRBV10-2

cdr3_aa: CASRIRGRGEQYF
cdr3_nt: TGTGCCAGTAGGATCAGGGGGCGAGGCGAGCAGTACTTC
j_call: TRBJ2-7
d_call: TRBD1
clone_size: .
v_call: TRBV19

cdr3_aa: CASSLFLQPTGRNEQYF
cdr3_nt: TGTGCCAGCAGCTTGTTTTTACAACCGACAGGGAGAAACGAGCAGTACTTC
j_call: TRBJ2-7
d_call: TRBD1
clone_size: .
v_call: TRBV5-4

cdr3_aa: CASSQDFVGRYGYTF
cdr3_nt: TGTGCCAGCAGCCAAGATTTCGTGGGGAGATATGGCTACACCTTC
j_call: TRBJ1-2
d_call: .
clone_size: .
v_call: TRBV4-2

cdr3_aa: CASSPADGRASTDTQYF
cdr3_nt: TGCGCCAGCAGCCCGGCGGACGGGAGGGCTAGCACAGATACGCAGTATTTT
j_call: TRBJ2-3
d_call: TRBD2
clone_size: once
v_call: TRBV4-1